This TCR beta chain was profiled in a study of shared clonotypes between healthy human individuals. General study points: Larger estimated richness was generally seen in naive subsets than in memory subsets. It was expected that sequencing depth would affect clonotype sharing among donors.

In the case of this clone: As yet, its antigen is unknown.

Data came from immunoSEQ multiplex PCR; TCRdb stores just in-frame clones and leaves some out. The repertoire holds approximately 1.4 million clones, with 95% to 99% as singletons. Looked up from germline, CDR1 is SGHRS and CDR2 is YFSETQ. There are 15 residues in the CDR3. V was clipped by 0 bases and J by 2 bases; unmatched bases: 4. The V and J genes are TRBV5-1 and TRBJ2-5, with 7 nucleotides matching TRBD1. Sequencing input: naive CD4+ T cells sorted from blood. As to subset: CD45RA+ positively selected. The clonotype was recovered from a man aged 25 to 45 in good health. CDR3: CASSLGGQPQETQYF. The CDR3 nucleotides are TGCGCCAGCAGCTTGGGGGGACAGCCGCAAGAGACCCAGTACTTC.